A single sample gave rise to the 18 T cell receptor beta chains below, sequenced in a study of blood T cell repertoires in COVID-19. Only in-frame clones appear in the TCRdb table, and some are missing; sequencing was by immunoSEQ multiplex PCR. The data contain around 480,000 clones, around 90% of them seen just once; the ten biggest clones take up approximately 0.7%. The specimen sequenced was PBMCs or T cells enriched from blood (not recorded which). All receptors derive from a young woman who had recovered from COVID-19.

This chain connects TRBV15 to TRBJ1-5; D call uncertain. CDR1 is LNHNV, CDR2 YYDKDF, per germline (reference sequence). The V and J ends lost 5 bases and 3 bases respectively, with 20 bases between them. This CDR3 has 17 amino acids. The chain's CDR3 is CATSDVREDLNNQPQHF. The DNA of the CDR3 is TGTGCCACCAGCGACGTGAGGGAGGACTTGAACAATCAGCCCCAGCATTTT.

The chain recombines TRBV11-2 with TRBJ2-7; D may be TRBD1 (6 bases). CDR3 length: 14 residues. Germline CDR1 SGHAT, CDR2 FQNNGV. V was shortened by 3 bases and J by 3 bases, with 12 bases between the two germline ends. The CDR3 loop reads CASSLIRDNYEQYF. In DNA, the CDR3 is TGTGCCAGCAGCTTGATTAGGGACAACTACGAGCAGTACTTC.

V gene TRBV27 combines with J gene TRBJ2-2; possible D gene TRBD2, 5 bases. The length of the CDR3 is 14 residues. The V gene lost 3 bases and the J gene lost 5 bases, with 10 bases spanning the gap. Germline CDR1 is MNHEY and CDR2 is SMNVEV (reference sequence). DNA for the CDR3: TGTGCCAGCAGTTTCCGACGGGGAACCGGGGAGCTGTTTTTT. Translating gives CASSFRRGTGELFF.

The chain recombines TRBV19 with TRBJ1-5; 8 bases line up with TRBD1. This CDR3 has 14 amino acids. CDR1 and CDR2 (germline): LNHDA, SQIVND (reference sequence). V lost 5 bases and J lost 9; bases outside the gene matches: 9. The CDR3 region is CASSATGERRPQHF. CDR3 nucleotide sequence: TGTGCCAGTAGTGCGACAGGGGAAAGACGGCCCCAGCATTTT.

This rearrangement joins TRBV5-1 to TRBJ2-2; TRBD1 might be the D (5 bases). The CDR3 consists of 14 residues. Germline lookup yields CDR1 SGHRS and CDR2 YFSETQ. V lost 2 bases to trimming and J lost 5 bases, with 10 bases between them. CDR3 sequence reads: CASSFPDRTGELFF. CDR3 DNA: TGCGCCAGCAGCTTCCCCGACAGAACCGGGGAGCTGTTTTTT.

The sample holds one count of this clone. Additional DNA sequences in this sample encode the identical CDR3. J is TRBJ1-1 and V is TRBV19; D possibly corresponds to TRBD1 (6 bases). The germline V gene has CDR1 LNHDA and CDR2 SQIVND (reference sequence). The CDR3 contains 13 residues. V gave up 5 bases and J gave up 2 bases, with 9 bases separating them. The chain's CDR3 is CASSGQLNTEAFF. The CDR3 DNA sequence: TGTGCCAGTAGTGGACAGTTAAACACTGAAGCTTTCTTT.

This clone has more than one count but fewer than ten. This chain connects TRBV7-9 to TRBJ1-1, with D perhaps matching TRBD1 (5 bases). Germline V gene data show CDR1 as SEHNR and CDR2 as FQNEAQ (reference sequence). This CDR3 is built from 18 residues. Trimming left V 5 bases short and J 0 bases short, with 22 bases between. CDR3 DNA sequence: TGTGCCAGCAGCCAGAGTGGGAGGTTACGGGGGGTGAACACTGAAGCTTTCTTT. Translating gives CASSQSGRLRGVNTEAFF.

The genes are TRBV27 and TRBJ1-6; D uncertain. Germline assignment: CDR1 MNHEY and CDR2 SMNVEV (reference sequence). This CDR3 spans 13 amino acids. V dropped 6 bases and J dropped 6 bases, with 9 bases sitting between them. Written as DNA, the CDR3 is TGTGCCAGCAGGAGGGCTTCTAATTCACCCCTCCACTTT. It specifies CASRRASNSPLHF.

DNA for the CDR3: TGTGCCAGCAGTGAAGGTCCGGGGTGGCAGCCCCAGCATTTT. It encodes CASSEGPGWQPQHF. This rearrangement joins TRBV6-1 to TRBJ1-5, with D hard to call. The CDR3 is made up of 14 amino acids. The V gene lost 1 base and the J gene lost 7 bases, with 11 bases spanning the gap. Germline loops: CDR1 MNHNS, CDR2 SASEGT.

The chain joins TRBV12-2 to TRBJ1-2. TRBV12-2 is marked as a pseudogene. The CDR3 is made up of 14 amino acids. The CDR3 reads CPRGGISPDYGYTF. The CDR3 nucleotides read TGCCCCCGGGGGGGTATTTCTCCCGACTATGGCTACACCTTC.

V gene TRBV6-1 combines with J gene TRBJ1-2; perhaps TRBD1 as D (5 bases). Germline V gene data show CDR1 as MNHNS and CDR2 as SASEGT. CDR3 length equals 15 residues. Trimming pared 1 base from V and 0 bases from J, leaving 9 bases between. CDR3: CASSEETTANYGYTF. CDR3 in DNA: TGTGCCAGCAGTGAAGAAACGACAGCTAACTATGGCTACACCTTC.

The rearrangement uses TRBV4-1 and TRBJ1-4; D unresolved. Germline values: CDR1 MGHRA, CDR2 YSYEKL. V dropped 2 bases and J dropped 4 bases, with 17 bases sitting between them. The length of the CDR3 is 17 residues. The CDR3 nucleotides are TGCGCCAGCAGCCAACGTTCGGTTGAGAGGCTTAATGAAAAACTGTTTTTT. Protein sequence: CASSQRSVERLNEKLFF.

The chain recombines TRBV18 with TRBJ1-1; D is uncertain. CDR3 length: 14 residues. Germline CDR1 KGHSH, CDR2 LQKENI. Between the trimmed V and J ends, which lost 2 bases and 10 bases, there was a span of 17 bases. This CDR3 reads CASSPSTVAGRAFF. Here the CDR3 DNA reads TGTGCCAGCTCACCAAGTACCGTAGCTGGTCGAGCTTTCTTT. Using reference TRBV18 and TRBJ1-1 for the parts outside the CDR3, the full variable domain is NAGVMQNPRHLVRRRGQEARLRCSPMKGHSHVYWYRQLPEEGLKFMVYLQKENIIDESGMPKERFSAEFPKEGPSILRIQQVVRGDSAAYFCASSPSTVAGRAFFGQGTRLTVV.

The CDR3 here is CASVPGALRGTEAFF. The CDR3 DNA reads TGTGCCAGCGTCCCGGGTGCCCTGCGCGGCACTGAAGCTTTCTTT. The rearrangement joins TRBV6-5 to TRBJ1-1; D is uncertain. The CDR3 runs 15 residues. The V and J ends lost 8 bases and 4 bases respectively, with 20 bases between them. In germline, CDR1 is MNHEY, CDR2 SVGAGI.

The chain joins TRBV13 to TRBJ2-5; D unresolved. Germline loops: CDR1 PRHDT, CDR2 FYEKMQ (reference sequence). The V end lost 5 bases, the J end lost 2 bases, and 6 bases lay between the germline ends. CDR3 length: 12 amino acids. DNA of the CDR3: TGTGCCAGCAGCGTCAGTCAAGAGACCCAGTACTTC. Protein: CASSVSQETQYF.

The chain links TRBV3-1 (or the pseudogene TRBV3-2) to TRBJ1-1, with a possible D match to TRBD1 (5 bases). The germline CDR1 and CDR2 sequences are LGHDT and YNNKEL (reference sequence). V lost 4 bases and J lost 1, with 10 bases in between. The CDR3 totals 14 residues. The CDR3 region is CASSLGGENTEAFF. For the CDR3, the DNA is TGTGCCAGCAGCCTCGGAGGGGAGAACACTGAAGCTTTCTTT.

The CDR3 sequence: CATKKNGDTDTQYF. The CDR3 DNA is TGTGCCACCAAAAAGAACGGGGACACAGATACGCAGTATTTT. This chain uses TRBV27 with TRBJ2-3; possibly TRBD2 for D (5 bases). With 10 bases removed from V and 2 bases from J, the gap between germline ends came to 16 bases. Germline CDR1 is MNHEY and CDR2 is SMNVEV (reference sequence). The CDR3 runs to 14 residues.

This chain links TRBV23-1 with TRBJ1-5; D remains ambiguous. TRBV23-1 falls under the ORF class, with uncertain function. The CDR3 contains 14 residues. V was clipped by 0 bases and J by 6 bases, with 9 bases between them. The CDR3 reads CASSQSTGGQPQHF. The CDR3 DNA follows: TGCGCCAGCAGTCAATCGACCGGCGGTCAGCCCCAGCATTTT.